This T cell receptor (beta chain) comes out of a study of patients and donors after allogeneic stem cell transplantation. TCRdb independently ran MiXCR on the RT-PCR reads; one entry per CDR3 protein. The sample gives about a million distinct CDR3 sequences, under 20% of which show up once; around 6% is in the top ten. Per germline, CDR1 MNHEY and CDR2 SVGEGT. V lost 0 bases, J lost 0 bases, and 12 bases lay in between. The CDR3 totals 16 residues. This rearrangement joins TRBV6-2 or TRBV6-3 to TRBJ2-7; D may be TRBD2 (6 bases). The source of this sequence is a human donor who was either an allogeneic HSCT recipient or a stem cell or donor lymphocyte infusion donor (not recorded which). It is not recorded whose cells these are; they may come from a transplant donor. Sequenced input: blood, either unsorted or a sorted T cell fraction (not recorded which). CDR3 nucleotide sequence: TGTGCCAGCAGTTACTCGATGGAGGGTTACTCCTACGAGCAGTACTTC. Its protein product is CASSYSMEGYSYEQYF.